The 9 T cell receptor beta chains listed next were all sequenced from one sample in a study of cytomegalovirus exposure and HLA in healthy donors. Both 60 Vbeta primers and 13 Jbeta primers went into the PCR. Profiling relied on immunoSEQ multiplex PCR, and the TCRdb table lists in-frame clones only, not all of them. The repertoire holds 100,000 to 120,000 clones, with 76% as singletons. The sample taken for sequencing was PBMCs. These TCRs come from a man aged 35 to 55 in good health and CMV-seropositive.

The V call is TRBV7-2, the J call TRBJ2-5; TRBD1 matches 8 bases. The J call is doubtful: the DNA matches TRBJ2-7 better. Germline assignment: CDR1 SGHTA and CDR2 FQGNSA. The CDR3 covers 13 residues. This CDR3 reads CASSSQGAYEQYF. The CDR3 DNA reads TGTGCCAGCAGCTCCCAGGGGGCTTACGAGCAGTACTTC.

The genes are TRBV28 and TRBJ2-7; perhaps TRBD1 as D (6 bases). CDR1 and CDR2 (germline): MDHEN, SYDVKM. The CDR3 contains 15 residues. V was pared by 6 bases and J by 3 bases, with 18 bases between. Here the CDR3 reads CASRDPRGRDYEQYF. CDR3 in DNA: TGTGCCAGCAGAGATCCCAGGGGAAGGGACTACGAGCAGTACTTC.

Of note for this clone: Because it lacks the conserved phenylalanine or tryptophan at the end, this CDR3 is likely a read error. The limits of the CDR3 on the DNA are not certain, so only TCRdb's listed CDR3 is given. Additional DNA sequences in this sample encode the identical CDR3. The rearrangement joins TRBV20-1 to TRBJ2-7; the table's TRBD2 call for D was not verified on the DNA. The CDR3 is 11 residues long, ends included. In germline, CDR1 is DFQATT, CDR2 SNEGSKA (reference sequence). CDR3: CSARVTGTSVL.

The rearrangement uses TRBV9 and TRBJ2-5; D is possibly TRBD2 (6 bases). The J call could be wrong; TRBJ2-7 is a better fit for the DNA end. Germline CDR1 and CDR2: SGDLS and YYNGEE. The CDR3 runs 13 residues. CDR3 residues: CASSAGTSLEQYF. Written as DNA, the CDR3 is TGTGCCAGCAGCGCGGGGACTTCCCTCGAGCAGTACTTC.

The J gene is TRBJ1-5, the V gene TRBV27; TRBD1 matches 11 bases. This CDR3 spans 16 amino acids. Germline V lookup: CDR1 MNHEY, CDR2 SMNVEV (reference sequence). V lost 5 bases to trimming and J lost 6 bases; unmatched junction nucleotides: 9. This CDR3 reads CASSAQDRGRSQPQHF. The CDR3 DNA is TGTGCCAGCAGTGCCCAGGACAGGGGGCGATCTCAGCCCCAGCATTTT.

The gene calls are TRBV21-1 and TRBJ2-3; the table's D gene call, TRBD2, was not cross checked with the DNA. TRBV21-1 is designated a pseudogene. The CDR3 has 18 residues. CDR3 bases: TGTGCCAGCAGCAAAACTGATGGGAGGGTTTCTTTCCCAGATACGCAGTATTTT. Encoded protein: CASSKTDGRVSFPDTQYF.

The CDR3 DNA reads TGTGCCAGTAGTTATCCGGGGACAGGGGTACCCCTCCACTTT. This sequence encodes CASSYPGTGVPLHF. This sequence joins TRBV19 and TRBJ1-6, with TRBD1 identical over 10 bases. V was pared by 5 bases and J by 12 bases, with 7 bases of the junction left unmatched. CDR1 and CDR2 (germline): LNHDA, SQIVND (reference sequence). The CDR3 loop spans 14 amino acids.

The chain uses TRBV30 and TRBJ2-3; D unresolved. Germline V gene sequence: CDR1 GTSNPN, CDR2 SVGIG (reference sequence). This CDR3 region has 14 residues. The V and J ends lost 0 bases and 2 bases respectively, with 9 bases between them. Written as DNA, the CDR3 is TGTGCCTGGAGTGTACGTCAGTACACAGATACGCAGTATTTT. This translates into CAWSVRQYTDTQYF.

V and J are TRBV11-2 and TRBJ2-7, with a possible D match to TRBD2 (6 bases). Trimming left V 1 base short and J 4 bases short, with 17 bases between. The length of the CDR3 is 16 residues. Germline loops: CDR1 SGHAT, CDR2 FQNNGV. The CDR3 bases are TGTGCCAGCAGCTTAGGTCAGGGAGGACTGGGGTACGAGCAGTACTTC. Protein sequence: CASSLGQGGLGYEQYF.